Described below is a single T cell receptor beta chain sequence and its context. The assay was run at deep level. Repertoires were generated with immunoSEQ multiplex PCR, while TCRdb's copy carries only in-frame clones and drops some. This sample yields roughly 2,000,000 clones, of which around 93% are seen a single time; approximately 1.7% belongs to the top ten. This record comes from a study of shared clonotypes between healthy human individuals. CD45RO-negative cells were positively selected for CCR7, leaving out terminally differentiated effector memory CD45RA+ cells. Trimming removed 2 bases from V and 5 bases from J; junction bases left unmatched: 13. This CDR3 spans 18 amino acids. Germline loops: CDR1 SGHTA, CDR2 FQGTGA.

The chain joins TRBV7-3 to TRBJ2-2, with 8 bases aligning to TRBD2. The clonotype originates from a man younger than 35 in good health. Some clones in this sample may be carry-over from other donors' samples. The material sequenced was naive CD8+ T cells from PBMCs. This CDR3 is CASSLEPAGGGWTGELFF. The CDR3 DNA sequence: TGTGCCAGCAGCTTAGAACCGGCGGGAGGAGGATGGACCGGGGAGCTGTTTTTT.